This TCR beta chain stems from a study of human T cells and chemical hapten exposure. This CDR3 has 15 residues. CDR1 and CDR2 (germline): SGHTS, YDEGEE. Trimming at V came to 2 bases and at J to 2 bases, leaving 1 base not matched to a gene. Time point noted: pre-sensitization, week 0. The treatment denotes: therapeutic diphenylcyclopropenone sensitization with weekly scalp DPC. Study outcomes and limitations: The study found expanded TCRs formed significantly more large CDR3 similarity clusters than controls.

One entry per CDR3 protein results from TCRdb running MiXCR on the RACE reads. This sample has tens of thousands of distinct CDR3 sequences; less than 15% occur once, and the top ten carry over 3.5%. A word on this clonotype: Its antigen is as yet unknown.

The chain uses TRBV5-8 and TRBJ1-3; TRBD1 matches 10 bases. The source is a woman between 45 and 65 years old with alopecia areata. Some clones in this sample may be carry-over from other donors' samples. The sequences come from whole blood, collected in connection with sensitization to the hapten diphenylcyclopropenone (DPC). In DNA form, the CDR3 reads TGTGCCAGCAGCTTCGACAGGGGGCCTGGAAACACCATATATTTT. Protein product: CASSFDRGPGNTIYF.